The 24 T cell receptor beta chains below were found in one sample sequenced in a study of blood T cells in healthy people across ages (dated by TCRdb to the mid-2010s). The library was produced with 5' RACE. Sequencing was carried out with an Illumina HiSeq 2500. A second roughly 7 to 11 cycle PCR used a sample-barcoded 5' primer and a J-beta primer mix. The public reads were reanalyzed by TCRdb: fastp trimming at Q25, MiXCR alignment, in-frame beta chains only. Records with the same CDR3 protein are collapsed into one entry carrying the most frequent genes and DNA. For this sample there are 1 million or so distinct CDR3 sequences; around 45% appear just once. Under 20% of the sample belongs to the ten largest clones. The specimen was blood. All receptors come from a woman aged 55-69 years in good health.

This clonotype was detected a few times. CDR3 sequence: CASRTTQGISGTQYF. CDR3 sequence (DNA): TGTGCCAGCAGAACTACTCAGGGTATATCGGGGACCCAGTACTTC. V and J are TRBV6-5 and TRBJ2-5, with a weak D call TRBD1 (5 bases). Trimming pared 6 bases from V and 7 bases from J, leaving 21 bases between. The CDR3 runs 15 residues. CDR1 is MNHEY and CDR2 is SVGAGI in the germline V gene.

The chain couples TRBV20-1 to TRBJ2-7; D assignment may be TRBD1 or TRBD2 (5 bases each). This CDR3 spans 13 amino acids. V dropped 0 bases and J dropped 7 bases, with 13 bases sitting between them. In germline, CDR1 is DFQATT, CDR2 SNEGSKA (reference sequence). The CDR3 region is CSARDREGSEQYF. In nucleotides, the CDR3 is TGCAGTGCTAGAGATCGAGAGGGGAGTGAGCAGTACTTC.

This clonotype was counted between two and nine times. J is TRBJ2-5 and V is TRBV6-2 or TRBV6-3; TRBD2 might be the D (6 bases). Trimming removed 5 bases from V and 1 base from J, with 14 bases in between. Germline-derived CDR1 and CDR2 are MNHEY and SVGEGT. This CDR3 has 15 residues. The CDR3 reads CASSRTGRPQETQYF. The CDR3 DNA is TGTGCCAGCAGTCGTACCGGGAGACCCCAAGAGACCCAGTACTTC.

CDR3 protein: CASSQAYGTSGSVGDTDTQHF. The CDR3 DNA reads TGTGCCAGCAGCCAAGCGTACGGGACTAGCGGGAGTGTGGGGGACACAGATACGCAGCATTTT. The rearrangement links TRBV4-2 to TRBJ2-3, with TRBD1 as a possible D gene (6 bases). The end of the DNA aligns better with TRBJ1-5, so the J call may be wrong. CDR1 and CDR2 from the germline V gene are LGHNA and YNFKEQ. The CDR3 extends over 21 amino acids.

The DNA for the CDR3 is TGTGCCAGCAGCTTAGGAAGAGGGGGGCAGGGTACGCAGTATTTT. This encodes CASSLGRGGQGTQYF. The chain has TRBV7-2 and TRBJ2-3; D tentatively reads TRBD1 or TRBD2 (6 bases each). Germline assignment: CDR1 SGHTA and CDR2 FQGNSA. This CDR3 spans 15 amino acids. V lost 1 base and J lost 8, with 16 bases in between.

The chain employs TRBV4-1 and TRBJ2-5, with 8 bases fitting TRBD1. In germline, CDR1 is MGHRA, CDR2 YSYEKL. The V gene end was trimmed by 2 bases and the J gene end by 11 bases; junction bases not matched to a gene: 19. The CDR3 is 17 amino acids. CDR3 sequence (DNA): TGCGCCAGCAGCCAACCGGGGCGGGACAGGTTTTACAATGAGCAGTACTTC. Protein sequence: CASSQPGRDRFYNEQYF.

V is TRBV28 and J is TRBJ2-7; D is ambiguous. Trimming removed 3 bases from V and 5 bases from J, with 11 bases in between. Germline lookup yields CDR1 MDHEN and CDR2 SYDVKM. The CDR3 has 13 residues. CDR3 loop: CASSLAQAHEQYF. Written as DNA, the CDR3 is TGTGCCAGCAGTTTGGCGCAGGCCCACGAGCAGTACTTC.

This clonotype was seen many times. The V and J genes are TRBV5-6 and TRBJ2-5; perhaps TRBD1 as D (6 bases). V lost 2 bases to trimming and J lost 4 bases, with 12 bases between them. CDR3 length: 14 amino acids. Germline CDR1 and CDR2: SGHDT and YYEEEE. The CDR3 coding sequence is TGTGCCAGCAGCTTTAACAGGGTTCTAGAGACCCAGTACTTC. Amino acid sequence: CASSFNRVLETQYF.

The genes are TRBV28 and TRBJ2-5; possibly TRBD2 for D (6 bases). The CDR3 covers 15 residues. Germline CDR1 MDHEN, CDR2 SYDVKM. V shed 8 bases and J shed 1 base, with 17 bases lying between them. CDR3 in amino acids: CASLATGVPQETQYF. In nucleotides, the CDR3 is TGTGCCAGCCTAGCGACGGGAGTCCCCCAAGAGACCCAGTACTTC. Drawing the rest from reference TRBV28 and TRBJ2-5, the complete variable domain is DVKVTQSSRYLVKRTGEKVFLECVQDMDHENMFWYRQDPGLGLRLIYFSYDVKMKEKGDIPEGYSVSREKKERFSLILESASTNQTSMYLCASLATGVPQETQYFGPGTRLLVL.

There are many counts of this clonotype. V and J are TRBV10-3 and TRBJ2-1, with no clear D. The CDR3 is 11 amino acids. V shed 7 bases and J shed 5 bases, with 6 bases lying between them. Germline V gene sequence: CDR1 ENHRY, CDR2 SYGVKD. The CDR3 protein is CAITRNNEQFF. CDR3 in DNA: TGTGCCATCACTAGGAACAATGAGCAGTTCTTC.

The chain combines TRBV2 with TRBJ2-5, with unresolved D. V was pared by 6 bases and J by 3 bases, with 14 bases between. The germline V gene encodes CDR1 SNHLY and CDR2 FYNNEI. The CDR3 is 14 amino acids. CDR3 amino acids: CASRLGEVKETQYF. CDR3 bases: TGTGCCAGCAGACTCGGCGAGGTAAAAGAGACCCAGTACTTC.

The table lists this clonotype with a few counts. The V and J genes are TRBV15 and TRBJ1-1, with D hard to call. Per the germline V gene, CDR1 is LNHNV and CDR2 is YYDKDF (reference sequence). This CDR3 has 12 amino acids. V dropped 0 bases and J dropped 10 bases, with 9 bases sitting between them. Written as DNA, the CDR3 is TGTGCCACCAGCAGAGATGTGAGCTCAGCTTTCTTT. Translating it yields CATSRDVSSAFF.

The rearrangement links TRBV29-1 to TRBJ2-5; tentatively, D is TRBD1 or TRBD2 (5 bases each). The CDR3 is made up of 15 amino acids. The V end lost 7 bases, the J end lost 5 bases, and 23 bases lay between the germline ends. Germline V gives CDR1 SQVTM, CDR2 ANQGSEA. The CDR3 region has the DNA TGCAGCGCCCGCAGGCTGGCAGGGACGTGGGAGACCCAGTACTTC. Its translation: CSARRLAGTWETQYF. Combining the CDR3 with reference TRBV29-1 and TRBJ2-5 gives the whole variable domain SAVISQKPSRDICQRGTSLTIQCQVDSQVTMMFWYRQQPGQSLTLIATANQGSEATYESGFVIDKFPISRPNLTFSTLTVSNMSPEDSSIYLCSARRLAGTWETQYFGPGTRLLVL.

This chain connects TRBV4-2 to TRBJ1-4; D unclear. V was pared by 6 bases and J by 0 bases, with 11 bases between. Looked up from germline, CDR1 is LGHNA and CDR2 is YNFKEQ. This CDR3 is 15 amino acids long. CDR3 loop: CASRDAKTTNEKLFF. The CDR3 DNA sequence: TGTGCCAGCAGAGATGCGAAAACAACTAATGAAAAACTGTTTTTT.

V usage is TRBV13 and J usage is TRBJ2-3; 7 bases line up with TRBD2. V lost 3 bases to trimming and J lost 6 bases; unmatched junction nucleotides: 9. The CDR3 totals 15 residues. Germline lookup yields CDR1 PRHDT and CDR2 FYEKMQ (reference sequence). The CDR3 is CASSLFRLAADTQYF. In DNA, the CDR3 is TGTGCCAGCAGCTTGTTCCGACTAGCAGCGGATACGCAGTATTTT.

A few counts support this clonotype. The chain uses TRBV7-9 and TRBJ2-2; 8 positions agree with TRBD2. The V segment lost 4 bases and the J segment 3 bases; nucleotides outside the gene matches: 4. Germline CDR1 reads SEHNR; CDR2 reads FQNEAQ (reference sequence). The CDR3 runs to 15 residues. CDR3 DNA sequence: TGTGCCAGCAGCTCCGGACTAGCAGACACCGGGGAGCTGTTTTTT. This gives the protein CASSSGLADTGELFF.

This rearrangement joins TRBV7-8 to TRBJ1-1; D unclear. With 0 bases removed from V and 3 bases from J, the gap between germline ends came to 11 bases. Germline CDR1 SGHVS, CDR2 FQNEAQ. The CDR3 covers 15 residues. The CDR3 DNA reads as TGTGCCAGCAGCTTAGCGCAACAGCTATACACTGAAGCTTTCTTT. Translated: CASSLAQQLYTEAFF.

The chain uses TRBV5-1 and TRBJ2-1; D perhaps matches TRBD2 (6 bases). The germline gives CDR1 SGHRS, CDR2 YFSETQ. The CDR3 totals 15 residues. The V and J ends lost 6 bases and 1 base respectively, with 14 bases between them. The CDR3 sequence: CASTGGWSSYNEQFF. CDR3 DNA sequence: TGCGCCAGCACTGGGGGGTGGTCTTCCTACAATGAGCAGTTCTTC.

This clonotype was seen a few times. CDR3 sequence (DNA): TGTGCCTGGAGTGGACGTATCCAAGAGACCCAGTACTTC. This gives the protein CAWSGRIQETQYF. The chain has TRBV30 and TRBJ2-5; D is unresolved. This CDR3 spans 13 amino acids. The V gene lost 1 base and the J gene lost 1 base, with 7 bases spanning the gap. From germline, CDR1 is GTSNPN and CDR2 SVGIG (reference sequence).

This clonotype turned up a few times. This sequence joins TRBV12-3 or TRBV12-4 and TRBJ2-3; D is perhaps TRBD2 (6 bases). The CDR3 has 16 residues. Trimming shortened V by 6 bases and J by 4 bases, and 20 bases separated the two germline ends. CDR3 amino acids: CASRGGLGDASDTQYF. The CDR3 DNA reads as TGTGCCAGCAGGGGAGGACTGGGGGATGCATCAGATACGCAGTATTTT.

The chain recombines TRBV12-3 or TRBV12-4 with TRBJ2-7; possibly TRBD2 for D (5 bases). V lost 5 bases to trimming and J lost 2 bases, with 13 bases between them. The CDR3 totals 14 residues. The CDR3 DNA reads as TGTGCCAGCAGTCAACGCCAGCGGCCCTACGAGCAGTACTTC. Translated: CASSQRQRPYEQYF.

The CDR3 loop reads CASSGDSSETQYF. CDR3 DNA sequence: TGTGCCAGCAGTGGGGACTCCTCAGAGACCCAGTACTTC. The V gene is TRBV6-4, the J gene TRBJ2-4, with D possibly matching TRBD2 (6 bases). The end of the DNA is better explained by TRBJ2-5, so the J call may be wrong. In germline, CDR1 is MRHNA, CDR2 SNTAGT. The CDR3 loop spans 13 amino acids.

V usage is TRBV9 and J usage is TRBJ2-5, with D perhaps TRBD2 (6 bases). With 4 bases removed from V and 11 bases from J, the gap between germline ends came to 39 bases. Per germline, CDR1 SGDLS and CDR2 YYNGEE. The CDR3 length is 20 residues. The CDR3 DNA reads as TGTGCCAGCAGCCCGCGCTTTCCTGGGGCGGGACTCCAATCGATCAATGAGCAGTACTTC. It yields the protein CASSPRFPGAGLQSINEQYF.

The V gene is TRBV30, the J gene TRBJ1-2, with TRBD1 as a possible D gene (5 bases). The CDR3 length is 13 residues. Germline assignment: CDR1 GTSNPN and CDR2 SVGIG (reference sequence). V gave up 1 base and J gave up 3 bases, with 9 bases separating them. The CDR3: CAWSAGVDYGYTF. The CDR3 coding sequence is TGTGCCTGGAGTGCGGGGGTTGACTATGGCTACACCTTC.